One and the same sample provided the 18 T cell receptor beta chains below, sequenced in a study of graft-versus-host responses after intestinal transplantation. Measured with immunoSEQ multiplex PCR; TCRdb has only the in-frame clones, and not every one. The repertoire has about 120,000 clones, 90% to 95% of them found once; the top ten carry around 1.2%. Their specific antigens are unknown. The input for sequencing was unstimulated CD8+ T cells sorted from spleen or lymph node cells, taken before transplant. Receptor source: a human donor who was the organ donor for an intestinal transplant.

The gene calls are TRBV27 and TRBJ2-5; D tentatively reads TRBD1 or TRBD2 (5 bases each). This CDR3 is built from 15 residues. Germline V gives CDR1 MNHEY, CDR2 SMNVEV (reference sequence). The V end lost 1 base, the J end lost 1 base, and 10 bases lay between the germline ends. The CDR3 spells CASSLLMGTQETQYF. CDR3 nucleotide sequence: TGTGCCAGCAGTTTATTAATGGGGACCCAAGAGACCCAGTACTTC.

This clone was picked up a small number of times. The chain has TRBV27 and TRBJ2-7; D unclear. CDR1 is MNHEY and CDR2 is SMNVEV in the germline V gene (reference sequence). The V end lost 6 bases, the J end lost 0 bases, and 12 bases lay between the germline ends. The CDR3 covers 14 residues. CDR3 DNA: TGTGCCAGCAGACCTTTCCAGGACTCCTACGAGCAGTACTTC. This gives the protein CASRPFQDSYEQYF.

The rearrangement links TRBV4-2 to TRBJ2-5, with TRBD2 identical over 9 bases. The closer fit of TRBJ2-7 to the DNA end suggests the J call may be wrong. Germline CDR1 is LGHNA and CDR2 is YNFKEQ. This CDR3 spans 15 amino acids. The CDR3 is CASSQVSGSAYEQYF. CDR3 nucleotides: TGTGCCAGCAGCCAAGTTAGCGGGAGCGCCTACGAGCAGTACTTC.

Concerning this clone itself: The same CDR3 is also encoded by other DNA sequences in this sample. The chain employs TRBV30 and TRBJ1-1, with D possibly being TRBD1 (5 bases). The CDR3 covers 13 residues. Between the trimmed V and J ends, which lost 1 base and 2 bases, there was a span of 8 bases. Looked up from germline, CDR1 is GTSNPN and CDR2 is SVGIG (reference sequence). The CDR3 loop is CAWSATVNTEAFF. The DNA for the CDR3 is TGTGCCTGGAGTGCGACAGTAAACACTGAAGCTTTCTTT. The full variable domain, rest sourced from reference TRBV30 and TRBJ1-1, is SQTIHQWPATLVQPVGSPLSLECTVEGTSNPNLYWYRQAAGRGLQLLFYSVGIGQISSEVPQNLSASRPQDRQFILSSKKLLLSDSGFYLCAWSATVNTEAFFGQGTRLTVV.

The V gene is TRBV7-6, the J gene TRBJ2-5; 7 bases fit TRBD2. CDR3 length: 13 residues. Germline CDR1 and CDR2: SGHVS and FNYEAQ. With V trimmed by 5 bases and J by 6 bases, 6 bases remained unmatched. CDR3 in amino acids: CASSQGLEKTQYF. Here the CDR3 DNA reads TGTGCCAGCAGCCAAGGACTAGAAAAGACCCAGTACTTC.

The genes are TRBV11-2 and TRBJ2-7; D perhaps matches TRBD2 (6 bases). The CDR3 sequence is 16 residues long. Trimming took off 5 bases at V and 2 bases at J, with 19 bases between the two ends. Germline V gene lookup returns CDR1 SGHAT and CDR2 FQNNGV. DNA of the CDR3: TGTGCCAGCAGCCAAAGGGCGTTTAGCGGACCCTACGAGCAGTACTTC. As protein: CASSQRAFSGPYEQYF.

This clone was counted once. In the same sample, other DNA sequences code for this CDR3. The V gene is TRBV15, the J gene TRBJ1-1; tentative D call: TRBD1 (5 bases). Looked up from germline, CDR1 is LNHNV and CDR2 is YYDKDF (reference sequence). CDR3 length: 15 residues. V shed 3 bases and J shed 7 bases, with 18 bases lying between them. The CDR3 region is CATSSGWGTENEAFF. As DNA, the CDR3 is TGTGCCACCAGCAGTGGTTGGGGGACCGAGAATGAAGCTTTCTTT. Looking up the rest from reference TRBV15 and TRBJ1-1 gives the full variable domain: DAMVIQNPRYQVTQFGKPVTLSCSQTLNHNVMYWYQQKSSQAPKLLFHYYDKDFNNEADTPDNFQSRRPNTSFCFLDIRSPGLGDTAMYLCATSSGWGTENEAFFGQGTRLTVV.

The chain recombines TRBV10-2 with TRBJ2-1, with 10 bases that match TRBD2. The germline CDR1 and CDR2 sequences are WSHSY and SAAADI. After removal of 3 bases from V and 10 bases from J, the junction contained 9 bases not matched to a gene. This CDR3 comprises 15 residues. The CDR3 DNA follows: TGCGCCAGCAGTGAAGCTAGCGGGGGCCCCATGGAGCAGTTCTTC. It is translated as CASSEASGGPMEQFF.

CDR3 sequence reads: CASSAKAGADGYTF. As DNA, the CDR3 is TGTGCCAGCAGCGCTAAGGCGGGCGCAGACGGCTACACCTTC. The J gene is TRBJ1-2, the V gene TRBV7-6, with D hard to call. The CDR3 consists of 14 residues. V was shortened by 5 bases and J by 8 bases, with 18 bases between the two germline ends. Germline loops: CDR1 SGHVS, CDR2 FNYEAQ.

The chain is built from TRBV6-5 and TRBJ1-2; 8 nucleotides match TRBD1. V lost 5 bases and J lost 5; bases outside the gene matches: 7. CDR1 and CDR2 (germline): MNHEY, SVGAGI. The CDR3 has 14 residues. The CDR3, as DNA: TGTGCCAGCAGTGATCTCGGACAGGGTTATGGCTACACCTTC. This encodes CASSDLGQGYGYTF.

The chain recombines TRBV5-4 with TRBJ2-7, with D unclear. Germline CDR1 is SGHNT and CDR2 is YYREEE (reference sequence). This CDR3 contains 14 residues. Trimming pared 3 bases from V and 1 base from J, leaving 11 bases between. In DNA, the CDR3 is TGTGCCAGCAGCTCTTTTTCGAATTCCTACGAGCAGTACTTC. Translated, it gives CASSSFSNSYEQYF.

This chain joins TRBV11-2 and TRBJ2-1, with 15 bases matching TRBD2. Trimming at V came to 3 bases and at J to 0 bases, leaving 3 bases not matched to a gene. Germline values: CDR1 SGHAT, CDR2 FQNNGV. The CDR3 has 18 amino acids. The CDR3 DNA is TGTGCCAGCAGCTTTGGACTAGCGGGAGGGAACTCCTACAATGAGCAGTTCTTC. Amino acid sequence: CASSFGLAGGNSYNEQFF.

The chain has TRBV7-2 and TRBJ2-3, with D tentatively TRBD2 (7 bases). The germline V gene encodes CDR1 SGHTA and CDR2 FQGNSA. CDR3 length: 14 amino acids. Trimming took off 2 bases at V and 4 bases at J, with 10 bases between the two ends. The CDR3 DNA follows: TGTGCCAGCAGCTTATGGGAGGGGGCAGATACGCAGTATTTT. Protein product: CASSLWEGADTQYF.

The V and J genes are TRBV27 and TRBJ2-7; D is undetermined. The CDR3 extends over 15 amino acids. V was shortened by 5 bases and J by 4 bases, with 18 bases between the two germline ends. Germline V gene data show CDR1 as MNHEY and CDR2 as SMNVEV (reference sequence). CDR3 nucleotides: TGTGCCAGCAGTCCCCACCTAGGAAGGAGTTACGAGCAGTACTTC. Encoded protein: CASSPHLGRSYEQYF.

Here the CDR3 DNA reads TGTGCCACCAGCAGAGAAGCTCGGACAGGGCTGATGAACACTGAAGCTTTCTTT. Translating gives CATSREARTGLMNTEAFF. The chain couples TRBV15 to TRBJ1-1; 8 bases are shared with TRBD1. Trimming at V came to 0 bases and at J to 0 bases, leaving 9 bases not matched to a gene. In germline, CDR1 is LNHNV, CDR2 YYDKDF (reference sequence). This CDR3 contains 18 residues.

CDR3: CASSEPGSGGYTF. CDR3 DNA: TGTGCCAGCAGCGAGCCAGGGAGCGGTGGCTACACCTTC. The chain is built from TRBV11-2 and TRBJ1-2, with a tentative D call TRBD1 (5 bases). Germline assignment: CDR1 SGHAT and CDR2 FQNNGV. V lost 5 bases, J lost 7 bases, and 14 bases lay in between. The CDR3 totals 13 residues.

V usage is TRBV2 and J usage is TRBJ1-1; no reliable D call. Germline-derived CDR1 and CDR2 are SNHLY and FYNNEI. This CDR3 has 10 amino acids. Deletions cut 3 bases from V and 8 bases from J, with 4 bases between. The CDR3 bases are TGTGCCAGCAGTGACAGAGAAGCTTTCTTT. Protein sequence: CASSDREAFF.

The CDR3: CAWKLRGSRELFF. Here the CDR3 DNA reads TGTGCCTGGAAATTACGGGGTTCTAGGGAGCTGTTTTTT. This chain links TRBV30 with TRBJ2-2; D might be TRBD2 (5 bases). The CDR3 is 13 residues long. V lost 4 bases to trimming and J lost 9 bases, with 15 bases between them. The V gene's germline CDR1 is GTSNPN and CDR2 SVGIG (reference sequence).